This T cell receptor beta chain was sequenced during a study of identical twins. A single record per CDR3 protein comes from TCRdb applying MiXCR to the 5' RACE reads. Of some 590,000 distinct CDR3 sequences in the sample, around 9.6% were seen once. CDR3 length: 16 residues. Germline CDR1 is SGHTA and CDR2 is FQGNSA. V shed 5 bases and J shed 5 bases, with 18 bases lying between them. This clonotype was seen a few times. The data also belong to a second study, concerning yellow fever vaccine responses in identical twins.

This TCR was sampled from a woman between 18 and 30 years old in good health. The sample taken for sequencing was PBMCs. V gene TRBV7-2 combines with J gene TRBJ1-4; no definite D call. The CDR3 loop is CASSPSLPRGNEKLFF. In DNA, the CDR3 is TGTGCCAGCAGCCCATCACTCCCAAGAGGGAATGAAAAACTGTTTTTT.